This T cell receptor beta chain was identified during a study of early T cells in non-severe SARS-CoV-2 infection. V lost 0 bases to trimming and J lost 2 bases; unmatched junction nucleotides: 5. The CDR3 is 16 residues long. Germline lookup yields CDR1 LGHNA and CDR2 YSLEER. Using its own MiXCR run on the 5' RACE reads, TCRdb lists one record per CDR3 protein. The table has about 49,000 distinct CDR3 sequences, 10% to 15% seen once. Input material: whole blood. The clonotype comes from an adult who was a healthcare worker with PCR-confirmed SARS-CoV-2 infection or an uninfected control (not recorded which). The V call is TRBV4-3, the J call TRBJ2-3; TRBD1 matches at 7 bases. As DNA, the CDR3 is TGCGCCAGCAGCCAAGATCGGGACAGATTCACAGATACGCAGTATTTT. Encoded protein: CASSQDRDRFTDTQYF.